The T cell receptor beta chain described here comes from a study of metastatic and nonmetastatic thyroid tumors. Study summary: Repertoires of blood and of tissue (tumor or nodule) from malignant and benign thyroid patients were compared. Study findings and constraints: Significantly greater TCR beta diversity was reportedly found in malignant thyroid tumors than in benign nodules (in blood and tumor).

The CDR3 length is 11 residues. Germline CDR1 is SNHLY and CDR2 is FYNNEI. V lost 8 bases and J lost 9, with 11 bases in between. At least ten counts were recorded for this clone. Its specificity is unknown. The entire patient cohort was treatment-naive prior to thyroid surgery. Per the study methods: For papillary thyroid cancer, a distant-metastasis classifier was constructed from CDR3 differences observed across clinicopathological groups. TCRdb called clones again from the PCR reads with MiXCR. These V and J calls rely on TCRdb rather than the paper's analysis. The sample carries under 30,000 clones, less than 25% recorded once.

This chain uses TRBV2 with TRBJ2-1; a weak D match, TRBD2 (6 bases). The clonotype was recovered from a female donor with papillary thyroid cancer or a benign thyroid nodule (not recorded which). Some clones in this sample may be carry-over from other donors' samples. Sequences were obtained from blood. The CDR3 here is CASEKAGEQFF. The CDR3 region has the DNA TGTGCCAGCGAAAAAGCGGGTGAGCAGTTCTTC.